This TCR beta chain was recovered during a study of CD8 T cells in ankylosing spondylitis (dated by TCRdb to about 2017). With regard to the full study: T cell receptor beta repertoires were profiled in healthy donors and ankylosing spondylitis patients so that disease-linked TCR variants could be found. Peripheral blood was sampled, and synovial fluid was also collected from ankylosing spondylitis patients. The full study cohort was made up of 25 ankylosing spondylitis patients and around 100 healthy donors.

From a lookup of the germline V gene, CDR1 and CDR2 are SGHRS and YFSETQ. The CDR3 measures 13 amino acids from cysteine to phenylalanine. CDR3 DNA is the only sequence kept; it has 39 bases, read in frame from the first base. V loses 1 base of germline sequence and J loses 6 bases, and the interval between the two ends is 10 bases. On the study overall, not on this receptor specifically: Some TCR beta motif variants had previously been reported in synovial fluid and blood of reactive arthritis patients, which suggested common disease-initiation mechanisms. Blood from ankylosing spondylitis patients appeared to be characterized by a TCR beta motif composed of under 10 highly homologous amino acid variants. In peripheral blood, the disease-linked clones were found at relatively low frequencies and had a CD8+ phenotype. Significant enrichment of the disease-linked clones was reported in matched synovial fluid samples from ankylosing spondylitis patients.

Sequenced on an Illumina HiSeq 2500. Quantitative 5'-RACE with molecular barcodes was used to prepare TCR beta libraries. The paper's data handling went like this. Disease-linked TCR variants were identified with a new computational method built on a probabilistic model of VDJ rearrangement. In TCRdb, the public reads were trimmed at Q25 with fastp and aligned with MiXCR, with productive beta chains retained. Each CDR3 protein appears once, grouped with its most common genes and DNA. What appears here as the V and J calls and clone size reflects TCRdb's work, not the paper's. Recorded for this sample are about 190,000 distinct CDR3 sequences; 10% to 15% of them occurred a single time. The ten largest account for about 11% of the sample. This clonotype has more than one count but fewer than ten. The antigen it binds to is not known. Base quality data are lacking; no much larger clone is found one base away.

The V gene is TRBV5-1 and the J gene is TRBJ1-1; TRBD1 is possibly the D segment (5 matching bases). This clonotype was obtained from a female donor with ankylosing spondylitis or in good health (not recorded which). The sample consisted of blood, either unsorted or a sorted T cell fraction (not recorded which). The base sequence is TGCGCCAGCAGCTTGAACCAAGGGGCTGAAGCTTTCTTT. Translated, it reads CASSLNQGAEAFF.